The 13 T cell receptor beta chains presented below share a single source sample, sequenced in a study of spatial heterogeneity in lung cancer. Stated time point: blood at routine non-recurrence follow-up after resection. Researchers sequenced whole RNA taken from tumor, nontumor lung or frozen PBMC without sorting. TCRdb recomputed calls from the 5' RACE reads with MiXCR, one row per CDR3 protein. The repertoire holds around 120,000 distinct CDR3 sequences, with 9% to 15% as singletons. Sample: PBMCs, taken at follow-up. These receptors were obtained from a male donor with early-stage non-small cell lung cancer.

This clonotype has a handful of counts. The rearrangement uses TRBV20-1 and TRBJ1-1; no clear D. Trimming left V 1 base short and J 5 bases short, with 11 bases between. CDR3 length equals 13 residues. Germline V gives CDR1 DFQATT, CDR2 SNEGSKA (reference sequence). CDR3 sequence: CSARVPLWTEAFF. DNA of the CDR3: TGCAGTGCTAGAGTTCCCCTTTGGACTGAAGCTTTCTTT.

This clonotype was picked up many times. The chain uses TRBV29-1 and TRBJ1-3, with a possible D match to TRBD1 (5 bases). This CDR3 is 14 amino acids long. CDR1 SQVTM and CDR2 ANQGSEA come from the germline V gene. Trimming took 1 base from V and 3 from J, leaving 10 bases between them. CDR3 DNA: TGCAGCGTTGAAGGGGGCAAATTTGGAAACACCATATATTTT. Translating it yields CSVEGGKFGNTIYF.

This sequence joins TRBV4-1 and TRBJ2-3; 14 nucleotides align to TRBD2. There are 18 residues in the CDR3. With V trimmed by 1 base and J by 2 bases, 5 bases remained unmatched. Germline loops: CDR1 MGHRA, CDR2 YSYEKL. This CDR3 reads CASSQVAGLAGVTDTQYF. DNA for the CDR3: TGCGCCAGCAGCCAAGTCGCGGGACTAGCGGGGGTCACAGATACGCAGTATTTT.

The gene calls are TRBV14 and TRBJ2-5; TRBD1 is a possible D gene (6 bases). V dropped 5 bases and J dropped 4 bases, with 14 bases sitting between them. Germline-derived CDR1 and CDR2 are SGHDN and FVKESK. The CDR3 totals 14 residues. As DNA, the CDR3 is TGTGCCAGCAGCAGGGGGACGGGCCGAGAGACCCAGTACTTC. Translating gives CASSRGTGRETQYF. The complete variable domain, with remaining parts taken from reference TRBV14 and TRBJ2-5, reads EAGVTQFPSHSVIEKGQTVTLRCDPISGHDNLYWYRRVMGKEIKFLLHFVKESKQDESGMPNNRFLAERTGGTYSTLKVQPAELEDSGVYFCASSRGTGRETQYFGPGTRLLVL.

This chain connects TRBV15 to TRBJ2-7; D ambiguous. Deletions cut 4 bases from V and 2 bases from J, with 9 bases between. Germline-derived CDR1 and CDR2 are LNHNV and YYDKDF (reference sequence). This CDR3 has 13 amino acids. CDR3 DNA: TGTGCCACCAGCACGGCAGGTCCCTACGAGCAGTACTTC. Its translation: CATSTAGPYEQYF.

The chain is built from TRBV24-1 and TRBJ2-1; the D gene is possibly TRBD2 (6 bases). Germline V gene data show CDR1 as KGHDR and CDR2 as SFDVKD. Trimming cost V 5 bases and J 10 bases, with 17 bases left between them. This CDR3 contains 14 residues. In nucleotides, the CDR3 is TGTGCCACCAGTGTCTTGCGCGGGATCGGGGAGCAGTTCTTC. Amino acids: CATSVLRGIGEQFF.

The rearrangement joins TRBV10-3 to TRBJ2-3; the D gene is possibly TRBD1 (5 bases). Germline-derived CDR1 and CDR2 are ENHRY and SYGVKD. CDR3 length: 16 amino acids. Trimming cost V 0 bases and J 2 bases, with 12 bases left between them. CDR3 sequence: CAISESRGGNTDTQYF. For the CDR3, the DNA is TGTGCCATCAGTGAGTCAAGGGGCGGTAACACAGATACGCAGTATTTT.

The chain has TRBV5-6 and TRBJ2-1; 8 bases map to TRBD1. Germline V gene lookup returns CDR1 SGHDT and CDR2 YYEEEE. After removal of 6 bases from V and 9 bases from J, the junction contained 11 bases not matched to a gene. The CDR3 sequence is 14 residues long. The CDR3 DNA reads TGTGCCAGCACCACGGACAGGGCAAGGGGTGAGCAGTTCTTC. It encodes CASTTDRARGEQFF.

This clonotype came up a few times. The chain employs TRBV5-1 and TRBJ2-3, with D possibly TRBD1 on 5 matching bases. Germline lookup yields CDR1 SGHRS and CDR2 YFSETQ. V lost 1 base and J lost 5, with 14 bases in between. CDR3 size: 15 residues. CDR3 protein: CASSLLGASQDTQYF. The CDR3 nucleotides read TGCGCCAGCAGCTTGCTAGGGGCTTCCCAAGATACGCAGTATTTT. Combining the CDR3 with reference TRBV5-1 and TRBJ2-3 gives the whole variable domain KAGVTQTPRYLIKTRGQQVTLSCSPISGHRSVSWYQQTPGQGLQFLFEYFSETQRNKGNFPGRFSGRQFSNSRSEMNVSTLELGDSALYLCASSLLGASQDTQYFGPGTRLTVL.

This clonotype was observed many times. This chain joins TRBV19 and TRBJ2-2; D may be TRBD1 or TRBD2 (5 bases each). The CDR3 sequence is 16 residues long. Trimming removed 5 bases at V and 5 bases at J, with 18 bases between. Germline CDR1 and CDR2: LNHDA and SQIVND (reference sequence). The CDR3 DNA is TGTGCCAGTAGTTTATTGAGGGGTGCAGGAACCGGGGAGCTGTTTTTT. Translation: CASSLLRGAGTGELFF.

The chain couples TRBV19 to TRBJ2-3; tentatively, D is TRBD2 (6 bases). The germline V and J ends were trimmed by 8 bases and 6 bases, with 27 bases remaining between them. CDR1 is LNHDA, CDR2 SQIVND, per germline (reference sequence). The CDR3 runs to 17 residues. The CDR3 DNA sequence: TGTGCCAGTTCCGGGGAGCCGGGGGTCCCGGATCGGGATACGCAGTATTTT. Translating it yields CASSGEPGVPDRDTQYF.

This clonotype has a count of ten or more. This chain connects TRBV4-2 to TRBJ2-7, with TRBD2 as a possible D gene (5 bases). The CDR3 consists of 13 residues. Trimming stripped 1 base from V and 7 bases from J, with 11 bases between. CDR1 is LGHNA and CDR2 is YNFKEQ in the germline V gene. The CDR3 here is CASSQAPTGEQYF. In DNA, the CDR3 is TGTGCCAGCAGCCAAGCACCAACGGGGGAGCAGTACTTC.

The genes are TRBV5-1 and TRBJ2-4; TRBD1 aligns across 10 bases. V lost 6 bases and J lost 5; bases outside the gene matches: 5. This CDR3 has 14 amino acids. Per germline, CDR1 SGHRS and CDR2 YFSETQ. The CDR3 nucleotides read TGCGCCAGCACCAAAGACAGGGGGCAAAACATTCAGTACTTC. Translated, it gives CASTKDRGQNIQYF.